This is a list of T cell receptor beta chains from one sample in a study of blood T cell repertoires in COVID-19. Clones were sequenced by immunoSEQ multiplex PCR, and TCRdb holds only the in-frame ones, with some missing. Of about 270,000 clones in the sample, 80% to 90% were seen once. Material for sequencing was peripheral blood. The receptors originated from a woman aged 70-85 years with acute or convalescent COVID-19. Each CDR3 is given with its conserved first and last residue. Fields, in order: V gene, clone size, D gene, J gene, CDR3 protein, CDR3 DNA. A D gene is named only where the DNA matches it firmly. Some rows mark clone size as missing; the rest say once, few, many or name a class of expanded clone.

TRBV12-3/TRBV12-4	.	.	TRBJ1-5	CASSRVRGQPQHF	TGTGCCAGCAGTAGGGTAAGGGGTCAGCCCCAGCATTTT
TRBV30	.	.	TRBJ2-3	CAWCPGDQRNTQYF	TGTGCCTGGTGCCCGGGCGACCAGCGGAATACGCAGTATTTT
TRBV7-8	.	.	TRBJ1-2	CASSLVPRGGYTF	TGTGCCAGCAGCTTAGTTCCCAGGGGTGGCTACACCTTC
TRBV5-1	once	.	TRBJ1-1	CASSLSGAMNTEAFF	TGCGCCAGCAGCTTATCTGGAGCCATGAACACTGAAGCTTTCTTT
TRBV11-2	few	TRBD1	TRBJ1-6	CASTTGVHSPLHF	TGTGCCAGCACGACAGGGGTCCATTCACCCCTCCACTTT
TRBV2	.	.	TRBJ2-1	CASRQGGNEQFF	TGTGCCAGCAGGCAGGGGGGCAATGAGCAGTTCTTC
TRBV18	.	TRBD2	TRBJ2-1	CASSPPSGSEHEQFF	TGTGCCAGCTCTCCCCCTAGCGGGTCTGAACATGAGCAGTTCTTC
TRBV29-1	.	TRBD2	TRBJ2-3	CSVDRLAGGDTQYF	TGCAGCGTTGATCGCCTAGCGGGGGGCGATACGCAGTATTTT
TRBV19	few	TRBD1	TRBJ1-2	CASSTTGGNRDGYTF	TGTGCCAGTAGTACAACAGGGGGCAATAGGGATGGCTACACCTTC
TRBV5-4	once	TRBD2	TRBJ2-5	CASSLGVRGGETQYF	TGTGCCAGCAGCTTGGGAGTTCGGGGGGGAGAGACCCAGTACTTC
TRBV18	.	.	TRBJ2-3	CASSPEAGARSTDTQYF	TGTGCCAGCTCACCGGAGGCGGGGGCGCGTAGCACAGATACGCAGTATTTT
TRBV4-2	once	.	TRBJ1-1	CASSQGAGNTEAFF	TGTGCCAGCAGCCAAGGGGCGGGGAACACTGAAGCTTTCTTT
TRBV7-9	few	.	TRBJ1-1	CASSLKPRGTRYTEAFF	TGTGCCAGCAGCTTAAAACCCCGAGGAACGAGGTACACTGAAGCTTTCTTT
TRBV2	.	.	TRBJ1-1	CASMMGREAFF	TGTGCCAGTATGATGGGCCGAGAAGCTTTCTTT
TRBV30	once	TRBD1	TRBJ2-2	CAWSPWDSPNTGELFF	TGTGCCTGGAGTCCCTGGGACAGTCCGAACACCGGGGAGCTGTTTTTT
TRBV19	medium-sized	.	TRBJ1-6	CASSRGGDSNSPLHF	TGTGCCAGTAGTCGAGGGGGGGATTCGAATTCACCCCTCCACTTT
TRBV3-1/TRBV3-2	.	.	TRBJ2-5	CASSQAPGETQYF	TGTGCCAGCAGCCAAGCCCCGGGGGAGACCCAGTACTTC
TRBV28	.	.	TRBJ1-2	CASRPRQFPAYGYTF	TGTGCCAGCAGACCTAGACAGTTCCCAGCGTATGGCTACACCTTC
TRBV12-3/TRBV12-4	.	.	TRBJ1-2	CASSFGYGYTF	TGTGCCAGCAGTTTCGGCTATGGCTACACCTTC
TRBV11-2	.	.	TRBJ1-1	CASSLKGRGEAFF	TGTGCCAGCAGCTTAAAAGGGCGGGGGGAAGCTTTCTTT
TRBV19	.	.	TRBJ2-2	CASSSYRVGLVTGELFF	TGTGCCAGTAGTAGTTATAGAGTGGGGCTGGTCACCGGGGAGCTGTTTTTT
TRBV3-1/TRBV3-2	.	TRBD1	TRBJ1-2	CASSRDRVNGYTF	TGTGCCAGCAGCCGGGACAGGGTTAATGGCTACACCTTC
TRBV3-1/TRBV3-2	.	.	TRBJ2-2	CASSRQVANTGELFF	TGTGCCAGCAGCCGCCAGGTGGCGAACACCGGGGAGCTGTTTTTT
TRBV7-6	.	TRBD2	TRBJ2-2	CASSRTSGGAGMMTGELFF	TGTGCCAGCAGCAGAACTAGCGGGGGGGCTGGCATGATGACCGGGGAGCTGTTTTTT
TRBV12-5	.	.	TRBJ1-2	CASGLPPGVDGYTF	TGTGCTAGTGGTCTCCCCCCAGGGGTGGATGGCTACACCTTC
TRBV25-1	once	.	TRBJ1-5	CATSREGKSKYNQPQHF	TGTGCCACCTCAAGGGAGGGAAAGAGTAAGTACAATCAGCCCCAGCATTTT
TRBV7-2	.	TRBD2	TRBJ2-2	CASRAGALPTGELFF	TGTGCCAGCAGAGCGGGGGCCCTACCCACCGGGGAGCTGTTTTTT
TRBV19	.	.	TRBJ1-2	CASSPDRTYGYTF	TGTGCCAGTAGCCCCGACAGAACCTATGGCTACACCTTC
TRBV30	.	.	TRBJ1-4	CAWSGGPNEKLFF	TGTGCCTGGAGCGGGGGACCGAATGAAAAACTGTTTTTT
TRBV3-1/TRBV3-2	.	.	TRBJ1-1	CASSLNTEAFF	TGTGCCAGCAGCCTAAACACTGAAGCTTTCTTT
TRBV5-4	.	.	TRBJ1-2	CASSHDRFYGYTF	TGTGCCAGCAGCCATGACAGGTTCTATGGCTACACCTTC
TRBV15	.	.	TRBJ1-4	CATSRGRGGEKLFF	TGTGCCACCAGCAGGGGGCGAGGGGGAGAAAAACTGTTTTTT
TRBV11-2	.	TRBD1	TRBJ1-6	CASSLKHTRDRGYNSPLHF	TGTGCCAGCAGCTTAAAGCATACTCGGGACAGGGGCTATAATTCACCCCTCCACTTT
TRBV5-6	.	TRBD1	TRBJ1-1	CASSLTTGLPGQHEAFF	TGTGCCAGCAGCCTTACAACTGGTCTACCGGGACAGCACGAAGCTTTCTTT
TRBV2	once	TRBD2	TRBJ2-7	CASSLKRDSYEQYF	TGTGCCAGCAGCCTTAAGCGGGACTCCTACGAGCAGTACTTC
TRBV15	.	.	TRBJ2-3	CATSRGPGSPLTDTQYF	TGTGCCACCAGCAGAGGTCCAGGGTCGCCCCTTACAGATACGCAGTATTTT
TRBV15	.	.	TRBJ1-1	CATSGHLNTEAFF	TGTGCCACCAGCGGGCACCTAAACACTGAAGCTTTCTTT
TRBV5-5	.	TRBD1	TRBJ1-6	CASSYGQGYSPLHF	TGTGCCAGCAGTTATGGACAGGGATATTCACCCCTCCACTTT
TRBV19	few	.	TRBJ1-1	CASTRSPRGQINTEAFF	TGTGCCAGTACTCGGTCCCCCAGAGGACAGATAAACACTGAAGCTTTCTTT
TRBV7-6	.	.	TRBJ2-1	CASSLGPPPEDEQFF	TGTGCCAGCAGCCTTGGGCCCCCTCCGGAGGATGAGCAGTTCTTC
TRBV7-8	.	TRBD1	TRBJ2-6	CASSSWGGTGKGTF	TGTGCCAGCAGCTCTTGGGGGGGGACAGGGAAAGGTACTTTC
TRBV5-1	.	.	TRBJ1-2	CASSQDTGFYGYTF	TGCGCCAGCAGTCAGGATACAGGGTTCTATGGCTACACCTTC
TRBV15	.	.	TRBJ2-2	CATSRELTGELFF	TGTGCCACCAGCAGAGAACTTACCGGGGAGCTGTTTTTT
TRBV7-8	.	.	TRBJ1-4	CASSLVPPGQTTNEKLFF	TGTGCCAGCAGCTTAGTCCCTCCCGGACAGACAACTAATGAAAAACTGTTTTTT
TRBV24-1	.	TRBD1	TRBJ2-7	CATSDPKSDRGLEQYF	TGTGCCACCAGTGATCCAAAATCGGACAGGGGGCTCGAGCAGTACTTC
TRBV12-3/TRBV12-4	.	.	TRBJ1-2	CASGQNYGYTF	TGTGCCAGCGGACAGAACTATGGCTACACCTTC
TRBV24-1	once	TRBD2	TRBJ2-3	CATSDGEGGTDTQYF	TGTGCCACCAGTGACGGGGAGGGAGGCACAGATACGCAGTATTTT
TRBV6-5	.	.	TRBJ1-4	CASSYSWFHGREKLFF	TGTGCCAGCAGTTACTCGTGGTTTCATGGGCGTGAAAAACTGTTTTTT
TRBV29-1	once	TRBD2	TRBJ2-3	CRGGGGRSTDTQYF	TGCCGCGGGGGCGGGGGGCGTAGCACAGATACGCAGTATTTT
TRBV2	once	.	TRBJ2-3	CASSEGGTDTQYF	TGTGCCAGCAGTGAAGGCGGCACAGATACGCAGTATTTT